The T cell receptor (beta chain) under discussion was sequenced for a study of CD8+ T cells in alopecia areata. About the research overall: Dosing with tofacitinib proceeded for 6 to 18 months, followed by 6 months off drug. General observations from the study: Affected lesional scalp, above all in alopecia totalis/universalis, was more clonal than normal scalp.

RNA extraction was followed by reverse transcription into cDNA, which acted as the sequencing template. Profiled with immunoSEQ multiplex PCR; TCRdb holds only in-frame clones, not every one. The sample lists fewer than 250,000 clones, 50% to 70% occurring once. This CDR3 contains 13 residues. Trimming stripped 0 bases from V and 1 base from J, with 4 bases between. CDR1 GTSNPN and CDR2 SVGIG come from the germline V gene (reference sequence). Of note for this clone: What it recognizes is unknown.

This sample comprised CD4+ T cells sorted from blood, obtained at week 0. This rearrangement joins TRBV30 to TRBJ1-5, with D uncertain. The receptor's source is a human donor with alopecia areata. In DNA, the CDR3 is TGTGCCTGGAGTGTATTCAGCAATCAGCCCCAGCATTTT. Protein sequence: CAWSVFSNQPQHF.